These T cell receptor beta chains were read from a single sample in a study of T-cell reconstitution after alpha-beta-depleted transplantation in children. TCRdb called the PCR reads again in MiXCR, with one record for every CDR3 protein. Altogether approximately 230,000 distinct CDR3 sequences are present, more than 20% being singletons, with the ten largest covering around 4.8%. The sequencing here drew on PBMCs, mostly from graft donor cells, taken 360 days after TCRalphabeta/CD19-depleted stem cell transplant. Receptors were obtained from a female patient aged 2-9 years who had a stem cell transplant for congenital amegakaryocytic thrombocytopenia, so the T cells may come from the graft donor. Both conserved end residues are part of each CDR3. The order of the fields is J gene, D gene, V gene, clone size, CDR3 protein, CDR3 DNA. A D gene is named only where the DNA matches it firmly. Some rows have no size entry. The others give once, few or many, or a class for an expanded clone.

TRBJ1-4 | TRBD1 | TRBV4-1 | few | CASSQAPGQGLEKLFF | TGCGCCAGCAGCCAAGCTCCGGGACAGGGGCTAGAAAAACTGTTTTTT
TRBJ1-1 | - | TRBV18 | - | CASSPLDDTEAFF | TGTGCCAGCTCACCTCTTGACGACACTGAAGCTTTCTTT
TRBJ2-3 | TRBD1 | TRBV7-9 | - | CASSAPGQVGRTDTQYF | TGTGCCAGCAGCGCCCCGGGACAGGTTGGGAGGACAGATACGCAGTATTTT
TRBJ2-2 | - | TRBV11-2 | - | CASSLESNTGELFF | TGTGCCAGCAGCTTAGAAAGCAACACCGGGGAGCTGTTTTTT
TRBJ1-5 | - | TRBV24-1 | few | CATSDPGTDSNQPQHF | TGTGCCACCAGTGACCCCGGGACGGACTCCAATCAGCCCCAGCATTTT
TRBJ2-2 | TRBD1 | TRBV5-1 | - | CASSFRTGSGELFF | TGCGCCAGCAGCTTCAGGACAGGGTCCGGGGAGCTGTTTTTT
TRBJ2-2 | - | TRBV12-3/TRBV12-4 | many | CASSYTGELFF | TGTGCCAGCAGCTATACCGGGGAGCTGTTTTTT
TRBJ2-1 | - | TRBV7-9 | - | CASSLHSNRDNEQFF | TGTGCCAGCAGCCTACACTCGAACAGGGACAATGAGCAGTTCTTC
TRBJ2-2 | - | TRBV6-2/TRBV6-3 | many | CASSYLLKTGELFF | TGTGCCAGCAGTTACCTACTAAAGACCGGGGAGCTGTTTTTT
TRBJ2-3 | TRBD2 | TRBV20-1 | few | CSASRLAGYTDTQYF | TGCAGTGCGAGTAGGCTAGCGGGGTACACAGATACGCAGTATTTT
TRBJ2-2 | - | TRBV30 | - | CAWTSFGELFF | TGTGCCTGGACGTCTTTCGGGGAGCTGTTTTTT
TRBJ1-1 | TRBD1 | TRBV20-1 | - | CSAIVVWDRGPDEAFF | TGCAGTGCCATAGTAGTCTGGGACAGGGGGCCGGATGAAGCTTTCTTT
TRBJ2-5 | - | TRBV5-1 | few | CASSRDTKETQYF | TGCGCCAGCTCCCGGGACACAAAAGAGACCCAGTACTTC
TRBJ2-5 | TRBD2 | TRBV12-3/TRBV12-4 | few | CASSFLAVETQYF | TGTGCCAGCAGTTTCCTAGCGGTGGAGACCCAGTACTTC
TRBJ2-1 | TRBD2 | TRBV6-5 | few | CASSQFGTSGAYNEQFF | TGTGCCAGCAGCCAGTTTGGGACTAGCGGGGCCTACAATGAGCAGTTCTTC
TRBJ2-3 | TRBD2 | TRBV4-1 | once | CASSSAGLAETDTQYF | TGCGCCAGCAGCTCGGCGGGACTAGCGGAAACAGATACGCAGTATTTT
TRBJ1-5 | - | TRBV5-1 | - | CAISLGPNNQPQHF | TGCGCCATCAGCTTGGGGCCGAACAATCAGCCCCAGCATTTT
TRBJ2-7 | - | TRBV6-5 | few | CASSSILEREQYF | TGTGCCAGCAGTTCCATACTAGAACGCGAGCAGTACTTC
TRBJ1-3 | - | TRBV7-9 | - | CASSPSGVQGKAIYF | TGTGCCAGCAGCCCCTCGGGGGTACAGGGAAAGGCCATATATTTT
TRBJ2-5 | - | TRBV5-1 | - | CASSLTSQGPQETQYF | TGCGCCAGCAGCTTGACTTCCCAGGGACCTCAAGAGACCCAGTACTTC
TRBJ2-5 | TRBD2 | TRBV3-1 | - | CASSQGTRQETQYF | TGTGCCAGCAGCCAAGGGACTAGACAAGAGACCCAGTACTTC
TRBJ2-3 | TRBD2 | TRBV28 | - | CASSSGREGTDTQYF | TGTGCCAGCAGTTCTGGGCGGGAGGGCACAGATACGCAGTATTTT
TRBJ2-7 | - | TRBV12-3/TRBV12-4 | - | CASSFNGASSYEQYF | TGTGCCAGCAGTTTTAACGGGGCTAGCTCCTACGAGCAGTACTTC
TRBJ2-7 | - | TRBV12-3/TRBV12-4 | - | CASSDVYEQYF | TGTGCCAGCAGTGATGTATACGAGCAGTACTTC
TRBJ1-2 | TRBD1 | TRBV11-2 | few | CASSRDSHNYGYTF | TGTGCCAGCAGCAGGGACAGTCACAACTATGGCTACACCTTC
TRBJ2-7 | - | TRBV6-2/TRBV6-3 | - | CASSYSLGSQLSGFAYEQYF | TGTGCCAGCAGTTACTCGTTGGGATCTCAACTTAGCGGATTCGCCTACGAGCAGTACTTC
TRBJ2-1 | - | TRBV4-2 | - | CASSQDSPGVVVLYNEQFF | TGTGCCAGCAGCCAAGATTCCCCAGGGGTAGTAGTATTGTACAATGAGCAGTTCTTC
TRBJ2-7 | TRBD1 | TRBV5-1 | few | CASSLVGTDTYEQYF | TGCGCCAGCAGCTTGGTCGGGACAGACACCTACGAGCAGTACTTC
TRBJ2-1 | TRBD1 | TRBV5-1 | few | CASSFGQGSSYNEQFF | TGCGCCAGCAGCTTCGGACAGGGAAGCTCCTACAATGAGCAGTTCTTC